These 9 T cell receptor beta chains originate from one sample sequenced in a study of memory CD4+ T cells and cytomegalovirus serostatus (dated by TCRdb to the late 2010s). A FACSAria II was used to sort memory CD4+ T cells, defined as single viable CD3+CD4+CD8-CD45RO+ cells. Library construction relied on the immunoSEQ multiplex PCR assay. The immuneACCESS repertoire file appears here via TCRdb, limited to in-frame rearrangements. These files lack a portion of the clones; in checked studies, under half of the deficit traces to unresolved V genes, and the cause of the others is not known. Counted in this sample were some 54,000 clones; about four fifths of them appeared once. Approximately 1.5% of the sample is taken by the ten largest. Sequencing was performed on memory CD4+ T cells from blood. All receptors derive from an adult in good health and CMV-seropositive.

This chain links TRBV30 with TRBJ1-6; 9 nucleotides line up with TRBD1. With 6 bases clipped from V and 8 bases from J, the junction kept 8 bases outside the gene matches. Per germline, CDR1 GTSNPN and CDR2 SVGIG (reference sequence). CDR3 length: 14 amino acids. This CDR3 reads CACRIQGAHSPLHF. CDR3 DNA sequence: TGTGCCTGTCGGATACAGGGGGCCCATTCACCCCTCCACTTT.

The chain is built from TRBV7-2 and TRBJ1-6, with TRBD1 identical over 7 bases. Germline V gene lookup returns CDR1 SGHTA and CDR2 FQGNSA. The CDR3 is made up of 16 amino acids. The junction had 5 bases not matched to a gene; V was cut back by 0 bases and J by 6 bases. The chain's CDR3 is CASSLAAAGGNSPLHF. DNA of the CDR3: TGTGCCAGCAGCTTAGCGGCGGCAGGGGGTAATTCACCCCTCCACTTT.

CDR3 amino acids: CAWSPGNQETQYF. The CDR3 DNA follows: TGTGCCTGGAGTCCAGGGAATCAAGAGACCCAGTACTTC. The genes are TRBV30 and TRBJ2-5; weak D call: TRBD1 (5 bases). Germline CDR1 GTSNPN, CDR2 SVGIG (reference sequence). This CDR3 is built from 13 residues. V was trimmed by 2 bases and J by 2 bases, leaving 9 bases between them.

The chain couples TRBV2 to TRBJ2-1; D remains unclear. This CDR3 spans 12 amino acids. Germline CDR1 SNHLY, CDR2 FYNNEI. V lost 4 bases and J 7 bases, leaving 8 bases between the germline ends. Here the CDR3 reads CASSAAANEQFF. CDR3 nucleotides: TGTGCCAGCAGTGCGGCAGCAAATGAGCAGTTCTTC.

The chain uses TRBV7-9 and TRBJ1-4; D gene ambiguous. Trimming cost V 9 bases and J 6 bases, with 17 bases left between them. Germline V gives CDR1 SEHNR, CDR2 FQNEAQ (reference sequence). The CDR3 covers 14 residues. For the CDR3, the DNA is TGTGCCAGACCATCGACGCGCCGGCATGAAAAACTGTTTTTT. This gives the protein CARPSTRRHEKLFF.

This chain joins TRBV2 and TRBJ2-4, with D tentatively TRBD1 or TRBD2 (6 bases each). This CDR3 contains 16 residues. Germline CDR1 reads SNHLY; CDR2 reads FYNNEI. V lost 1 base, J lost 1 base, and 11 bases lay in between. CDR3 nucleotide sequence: TGTGCCAGCAGTGAAGGGGGGGCGCGGGCCAAAAACATTCAGTACTTC. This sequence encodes CASSEGGARAKNIQYF.

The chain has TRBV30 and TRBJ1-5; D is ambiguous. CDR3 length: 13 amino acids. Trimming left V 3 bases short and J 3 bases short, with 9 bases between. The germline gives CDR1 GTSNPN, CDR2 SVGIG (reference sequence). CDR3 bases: TGTGCCTGGAGCCCTGGGCCCAATCAGCCCCAGCATTTT. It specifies CAWSPGPNQPQHF.

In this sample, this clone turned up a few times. CDR3 loop: CASRKSGTGILSNQPQHF. The CDR3 region has the DNA TGTGCCAGCAGAAAGTCTGGGACAGGGATTTTGAGCAATCAGCCCCAGCATTTT. The chain recombines TRBV2 with TRBJ1-5; 9 bases fit TRBD1. CDR3 size: 18 residues. CDR1 and CDR2 (germline): SNHLY, FYNNEI. V shed 6 bases, J shed 1 base, and the junction held 13 bases outside the gene matches.

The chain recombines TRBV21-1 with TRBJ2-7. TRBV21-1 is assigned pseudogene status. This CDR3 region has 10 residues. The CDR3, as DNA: TGTGCCAGCATTGGACCTGAGCAGTACTTC. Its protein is CASIGPEQYF.